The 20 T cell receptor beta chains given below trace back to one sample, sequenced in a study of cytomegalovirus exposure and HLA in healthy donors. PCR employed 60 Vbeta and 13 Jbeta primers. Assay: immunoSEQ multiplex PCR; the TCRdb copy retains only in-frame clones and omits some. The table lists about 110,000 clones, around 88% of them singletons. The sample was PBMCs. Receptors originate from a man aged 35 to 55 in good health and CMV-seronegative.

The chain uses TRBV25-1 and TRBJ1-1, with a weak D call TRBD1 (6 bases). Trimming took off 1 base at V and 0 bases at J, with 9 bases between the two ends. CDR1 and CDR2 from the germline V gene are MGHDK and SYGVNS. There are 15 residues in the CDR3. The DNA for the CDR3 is TGTGCCAGCAGTGAATCGGGGACATTGAACACTGAAGCTTTCTTT. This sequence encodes CASSESGTLNTEAFF.

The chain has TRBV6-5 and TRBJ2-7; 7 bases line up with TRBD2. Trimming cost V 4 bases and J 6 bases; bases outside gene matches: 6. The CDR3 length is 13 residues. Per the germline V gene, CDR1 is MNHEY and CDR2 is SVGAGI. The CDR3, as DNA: TGTGCCAGCAGTTTTGGACTAGGAGGCGAGCAGTACTTC. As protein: CASSFGLGGEQYF.

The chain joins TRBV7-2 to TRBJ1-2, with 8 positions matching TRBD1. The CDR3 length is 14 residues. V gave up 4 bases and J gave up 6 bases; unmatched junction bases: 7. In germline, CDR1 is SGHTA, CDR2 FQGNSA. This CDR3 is CASSSRTGSNGYTF. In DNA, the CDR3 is TGTGCCAGCAGCTCCAGGACAGGGTCTAATGGCTACACCTTC.

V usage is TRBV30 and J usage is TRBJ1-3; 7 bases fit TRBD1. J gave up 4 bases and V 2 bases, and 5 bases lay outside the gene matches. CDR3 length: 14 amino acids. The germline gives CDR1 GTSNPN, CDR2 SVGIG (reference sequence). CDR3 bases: TGTGCCTGGAGTACCGGGACAGAAGGAAACACCATATATTTT. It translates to CAWSTGTEGNTIYF.

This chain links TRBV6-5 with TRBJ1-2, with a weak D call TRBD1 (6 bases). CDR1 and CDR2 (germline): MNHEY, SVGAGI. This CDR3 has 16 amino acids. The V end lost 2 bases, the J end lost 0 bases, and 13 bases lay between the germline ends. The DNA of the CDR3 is TGTGCCAGCAGTTACGCCAAACAGGGAGCTAACTATGGCTACACCTTC. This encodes CASSYAKQGANYGYTF.

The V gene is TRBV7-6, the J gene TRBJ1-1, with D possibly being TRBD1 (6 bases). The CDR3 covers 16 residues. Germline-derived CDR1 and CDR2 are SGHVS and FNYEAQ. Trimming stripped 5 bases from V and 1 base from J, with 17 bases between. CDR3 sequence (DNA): TGTGCCAGCAGCCCTCACAGGGCTGGTGGGAACACTGAAGCTTTCTTT. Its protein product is CASSPHRAGGNTEAFF.

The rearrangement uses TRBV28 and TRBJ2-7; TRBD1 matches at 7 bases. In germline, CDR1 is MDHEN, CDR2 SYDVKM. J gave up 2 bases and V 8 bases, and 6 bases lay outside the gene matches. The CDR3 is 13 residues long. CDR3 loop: CASRIGQAYEQYF. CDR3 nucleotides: TGTGCCAGCCGAATAGGACAGGCCTACGAGCAGTACTTC.

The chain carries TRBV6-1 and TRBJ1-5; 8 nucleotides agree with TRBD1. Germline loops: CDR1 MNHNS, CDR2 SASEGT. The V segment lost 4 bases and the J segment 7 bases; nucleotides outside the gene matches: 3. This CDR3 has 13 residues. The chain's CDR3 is CASSGQGKQPQHF. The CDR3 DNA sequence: TGTGCCAGCAGTGGACAGGGGAAGCAGCCCCAGCATTTT.

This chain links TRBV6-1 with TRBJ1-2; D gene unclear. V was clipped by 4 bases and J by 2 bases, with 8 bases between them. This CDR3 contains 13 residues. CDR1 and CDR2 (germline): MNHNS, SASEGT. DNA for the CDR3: TGTGCCAGCAGTGTCACACTAAACTATGGCTACACCTTC. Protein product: CASSVTLNYGYTF.

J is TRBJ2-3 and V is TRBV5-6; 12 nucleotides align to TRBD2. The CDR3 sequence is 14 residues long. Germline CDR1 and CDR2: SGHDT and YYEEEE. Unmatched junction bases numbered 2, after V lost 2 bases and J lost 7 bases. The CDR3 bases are TGTGCCAGCAGCTTTCTAGCGGGGGGGAATACGCAGTATTTT. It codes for CASSFLAGGNTQYF.

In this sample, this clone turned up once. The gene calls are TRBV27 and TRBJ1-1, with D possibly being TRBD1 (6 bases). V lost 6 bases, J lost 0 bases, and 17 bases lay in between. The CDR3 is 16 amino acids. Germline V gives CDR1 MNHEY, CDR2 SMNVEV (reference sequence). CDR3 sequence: CASRPVSGTLNTEAFF. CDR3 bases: TGTGCCAGCAGACCAGTTTCCGGGACACTGAACACTGAAGCTTTCTTT.

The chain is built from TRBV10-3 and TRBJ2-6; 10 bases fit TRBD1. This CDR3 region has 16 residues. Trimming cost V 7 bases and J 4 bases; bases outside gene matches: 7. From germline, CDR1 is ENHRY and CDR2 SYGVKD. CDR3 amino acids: CAITRQGASGANVLTF. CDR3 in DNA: TGTGCCATCACGCGACAGGGGGCTTCAGGGGCCAACGTCCTGACTTTC.

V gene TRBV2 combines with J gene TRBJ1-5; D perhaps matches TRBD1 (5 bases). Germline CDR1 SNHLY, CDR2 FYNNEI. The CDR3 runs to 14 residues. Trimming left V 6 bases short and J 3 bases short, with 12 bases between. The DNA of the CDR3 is TGTGCCAGCAGCCAGGGAGGGATCAATCAGCCCCAGCATTTT. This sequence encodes CASSQGGINQPQHF.

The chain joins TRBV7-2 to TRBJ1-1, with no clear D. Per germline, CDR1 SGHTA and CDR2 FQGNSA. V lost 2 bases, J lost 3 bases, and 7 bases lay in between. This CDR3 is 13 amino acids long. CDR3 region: CASSLTGDTEAFF. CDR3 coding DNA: TGTGCCAGCAGCTTAACCGGGGACACTGAAGCTTTCTTT. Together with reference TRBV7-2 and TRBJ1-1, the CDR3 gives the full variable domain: GAGVSQSPSNKVTEKGKDVELRCDPISGHTALYWYRQSLGQGLEFLIYFQGNSAPDKSGLPSDRFSAERTGGSVSTLTIQRTQQEDSAVYLCASSLTGDTEAFFGQGTRLTVV.

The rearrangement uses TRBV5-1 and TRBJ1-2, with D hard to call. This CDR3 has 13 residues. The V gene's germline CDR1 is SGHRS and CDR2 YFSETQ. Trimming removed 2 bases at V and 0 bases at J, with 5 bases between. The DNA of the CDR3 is TGCGCCAGCAGCTTACAGCCTAACTATGGCTACACCTTC. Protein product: CASSLQPNYGYTF. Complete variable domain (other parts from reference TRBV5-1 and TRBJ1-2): KAGVTQTPRYLIKTRGQQVTLSCSPISGHRSVSWYQQTPGQGLQFLFEYFSETQRNKGNFPGRFSGRQFSNSRSEMNVSTLELGDSALYLCASSLQPNYGYTFGSGTRLTVV.

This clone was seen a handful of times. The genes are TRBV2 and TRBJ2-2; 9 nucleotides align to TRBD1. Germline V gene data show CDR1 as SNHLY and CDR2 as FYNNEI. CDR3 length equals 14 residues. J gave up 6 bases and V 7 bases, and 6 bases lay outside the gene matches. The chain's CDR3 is CASKGQGLAGELFF. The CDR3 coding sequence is TGTGCCAGCAAAGGACAGGGGCTGGCCGGGGAGCTGTTTTTT.

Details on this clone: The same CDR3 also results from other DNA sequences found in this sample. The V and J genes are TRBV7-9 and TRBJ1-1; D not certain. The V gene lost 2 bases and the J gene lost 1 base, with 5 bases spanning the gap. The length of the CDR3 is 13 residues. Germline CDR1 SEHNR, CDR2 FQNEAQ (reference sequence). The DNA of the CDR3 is TGTGCCAGCAGCTTACGACAGAACACTGAAGCTTTCTTT. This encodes CASSLRQNTEAFF.

Here the CDR3 reads CASRETVNRLYEQYF. CDR3 bases: TGTGCCAGCAGGGAAACAGTGAACCGGCTCTACGAGCAGTACTTC. The chain has TRBV27 and TRBJ2-7; no clear D gene. The V and J ends lost 6 bases and 3 bases respectively, with 18 bases between them. From germline, CDR1 is MNHEY and CDR2 SMNVEV (reference sequence). The CDR3 sequence is 15 residues long.

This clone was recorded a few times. CDR3 DNA sequence: TGTGCCAGCAGCCGCCGGGACAGGGACGAGCAGTACTTC. It encodes CASSRRDRDEQYF. V usage is TRBV28 and J usage is TRBJ2-7, with 9 bases lining up with TRBD1. Germline lookup yields CDR1 MDHEN and CDR2 SYDVKM. V shed 6 bases and J 5 bases; nucleotides not matched to a gene: 5. The CDR3 runs to 13 residues.

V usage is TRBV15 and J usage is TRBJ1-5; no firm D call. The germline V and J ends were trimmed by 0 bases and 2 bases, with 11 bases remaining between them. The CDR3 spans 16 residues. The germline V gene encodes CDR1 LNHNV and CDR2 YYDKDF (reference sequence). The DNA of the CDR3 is TGTGCCACCAGCAGAGAGCGAGGGCAAGGCAATCAGCCCCAGCATTTT. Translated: CATSRERGQGNQPQHF.